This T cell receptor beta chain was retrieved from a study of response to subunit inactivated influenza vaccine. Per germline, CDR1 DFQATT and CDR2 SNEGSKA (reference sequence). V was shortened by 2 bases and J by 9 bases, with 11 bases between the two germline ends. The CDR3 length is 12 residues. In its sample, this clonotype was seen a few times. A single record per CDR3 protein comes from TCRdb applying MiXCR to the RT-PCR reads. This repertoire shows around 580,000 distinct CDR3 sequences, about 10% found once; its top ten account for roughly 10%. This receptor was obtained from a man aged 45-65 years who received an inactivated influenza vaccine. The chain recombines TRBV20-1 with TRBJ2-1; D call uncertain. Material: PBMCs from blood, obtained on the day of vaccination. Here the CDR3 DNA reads TGCAGTGCTAGATTGCAGTTCCCTGAGCAGTTCTTC. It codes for CSARLQFPEQFF.